A single T cell receptor beta chain is shown here with its context. What antigen it recognizes has not been identified. No per-base quality is available; no much larger clone lies one base away. The donors were healthy, HIV-negative adults who had no recently reported acute infections or vaccinations. All donors were Caucasian adults living in Nashville, Tennessee, USA. CD4+ T cells were enriched by magnetic negative selection, after which naive cells were positively selected on CD45RA and the negative fraction was taken as the memory subset. Blood was obtained by leukapheresis, after which PBMCs were separated by Ficoll-Histopaque density gradient centrifugation and cryopreserved in liquid nitrogen vapor phase. Purity and quantity of every magnetically sorted T cell population were checked by analytical flow cytometry. From each sorted fraction, genomic DNA was isolated and quantified by UV absorbance on a Nanodrop 2000c.

The entry originates in a study of shared clonotypes between healthy human individuals (dated by TCRdb to about 2020). As for the study more broadly: Three men and two women, aged 18 to 49 years, made up the cohort. To estimate repertoire size and how much clonotype sharing occurs between individuals, the study deeply sequenced the blood TCR repertoires of five healthy adults. Between about 0.9 and 8.9 billion PBMCs per donor were obtained by leukapheresis. To increase sequencing depth and limit assay-specific biases, TCR repertoire library preparation and sequencing were carried out by different laboratories using diverse techniques. Per donor, three plates each were used for CD4 naive and CD4 memory, two for CD8 naive, and one for CD8 memory.

Using the deep immunoSEQ assay, multiplex PCR amplified TCR CDR3 regions from genomic DNA. Genomic DNA extracted from each cell subset was distributed evenly over all wells of several immunoSEQ 96-well plates, and each plate served as one replicate. For sorted subsets, about 200 ng genomic DNA, equal to 30,000 to 35,000 T cell genomes, was loaded into each replicate PCR. Purified libraries were measured with a Qubit 3.0 fluorometer, size-checked on a Bioanalyzer 2100, and measured again with the KAPA Library Quantification kit. Every immunoSEQ 96-well plate was sequenced on a separate single-read 150-cycle Illumina NextSeq 550 flow cell. The authors' pipeline ran thus. The immunoSEQ output contained only junctional sequences without quality scores, so filtering could not match that applied to full-length reads. Sequences were annotated with PyIR, a Python wrapper for IgBLAST v1.9, using IMGT germline references to assign V/J genes and CDR3. Reads were removed for weak V/J assignments (E-value above 1e-6), missing CDR3, stop codons, out-of-frame junctions, or ambiguous translated residues. V3J clonotypes were defined as sequences sharing the same inferred V gene, J gene, and CDR3 amino acid sequence. Percentage overlap between repertoires was computed as shared unique clonotypes divided by the size of the smaller repertoire. Repertoire richness was assessed with RTK rarefaction, the Chao1 estimator, and Recon v2.1 estimates of unobserved clonotypes. Generation probabilities for all TCRbeta clonotypes obtained by the gDNA method from four donors were computed using OLGA. Entries here come from immuneACCESS through TCRdb and include only in-frame sequences with V and J called. Some clones fail to appear in such tables; in the studies checked, an unresolved V gene covers under half of the shortfall, and the cause of the remainder is unknown. Clonal size and the V and J genes are those of that table, whereas D and trimming came from the DNA. The sample table holds some 2 million clones, of which about 95% were seen once. The ten largest account for more than 0.1% of the sample.

Study-wide findings and limitations: Based on pairwise subsampling, the degree of clonotype sharing among donors was expected to be affected by sequencing depth. The genetic and exposure-history diversity represented was limited by the small number of donors. Clonotypes shared by all four sorted-subset donors showed higher generation probabilities than non-shared clonotypes. Sampling was restricted to blood, and TCR repertoires in tissue are likely to differ from TCR repertoires in blood. Rarefaction of sorted-subset datasets indicated incomplete sequencing despite the large sequencing depth. Naive subsets generally had larger estimated clonotype richness than memory subsets did. When a few donors were compared, the shared fraction of clonotypes was about 5% for naive CD4, less than 4% for naive CD8, 2% to 2.5% for memory CD4, and 0.35% to 0.4% for memory CD8.

There are 14 amino acids in the CDR3, from cysteine to phenylalanine inclusive. The only DNA kept is the CDR3, 42 bases in frame from the first base. The germline V gene supplies CDR1 ENHRY and CDR2 SYGVKD. Germline trimming amounts to 6 bases on V and 1 base on J, with 2 as the count of junction bases outside the gene matches. The V and J segments used are TRBV10-3 and TRBJ2-7; 11 bases in between match TRBD2. The clonotype comes from a man younger than 35 in good health. The source material was naive CD4+ T cells sorted from blood. Explained via the paper, the cell subset or site label denotes: CD45RA+ positively selected. The DNA reads TGTGCCATCAGGGGGACTAGCGGATCCTACGAGCAGTACTTC. Translation gives CAIRGTSGSYEQYF.